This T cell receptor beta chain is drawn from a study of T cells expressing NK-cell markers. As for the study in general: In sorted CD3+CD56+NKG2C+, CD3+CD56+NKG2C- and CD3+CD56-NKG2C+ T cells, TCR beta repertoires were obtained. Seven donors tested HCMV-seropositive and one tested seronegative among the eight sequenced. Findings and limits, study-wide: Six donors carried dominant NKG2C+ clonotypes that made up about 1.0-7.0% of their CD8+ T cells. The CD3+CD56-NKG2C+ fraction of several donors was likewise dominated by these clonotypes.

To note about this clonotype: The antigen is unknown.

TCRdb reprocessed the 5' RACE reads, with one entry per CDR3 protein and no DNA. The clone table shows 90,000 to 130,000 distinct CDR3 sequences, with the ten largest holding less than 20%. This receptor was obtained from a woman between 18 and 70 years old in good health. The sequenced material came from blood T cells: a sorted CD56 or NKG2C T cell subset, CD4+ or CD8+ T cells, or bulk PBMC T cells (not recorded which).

The CDR3 spells CASSVGDRGETQYF. The chain employs TRBV7-8 and TRBJ2-5; TCRdb designates TRBD1, a call that cannot be tested without DNA. The V gene's germline CDR1 is SGHVS and CDR2 FQNEAQ. This CDR3 comprises 14 residues.